The 28 T cell receptor beta chains below were found in one sample sequenced in a study of blood T cell repertoires in COVID-19. Measured with immunoSEQ multiplex PCR; TCRdb has only the in-frame clones, and not every one. Counted here are over 75,000 clones, approximately 90% occurring once; the ten biggest clones make up around 2.5%. The sample was peripheral blood. These receptors all come from a human donor with active COVID-19. The donor label of this sample is uncertain.

The rearrangement uses TRBV2 and TRBJ1-3, with 7 bases aligning to TRBD1. Germline assignment: CDR1 SNHLY and CDR2 FYNNEI. Losses at the gene ends were 7 bases for V and 4 bases for J; bases not matched to a gene: 10. The CDR3 totals 15 residues. CDR3 in amino acids: CASTLDRARGNTIYF. The CDR3 DNA is TGTGCCAGCACTCTAGACAGGGCGCGGGGAAACACCATATATTTT.

The rearrangement uses TRBV5-1 and TRBJ2-3, with a possible D match to TRBD1 (5 bases). The CDR3 covers 15 residues. The V gene's germline CDR1 is SGHRS and CDR2 YFSETQ. The ends were cut back, 4 bases at V and 0 bases at J, with 12 bases in the middle. CDR3 sequence: CASSVETASTDTQYF. The CDR3 DNA follows: TGCGCCAGCAGCGTCGAGACAGCTAGCACAGATACGCAGTATTTT.

The chain is built from TRBV28 and TRBJ2-3, with TRBD2 matching 7 bases. V shed 7 bases and J 1 base; nucleotides not matched to a gene: 17. This CDR3 has 18 amino acids. Germline V gene sequence: CDR1 MDHEN, CDR2 SYDVKM. Written as DNA, the CDR3 is TGTGCCAGCACCCCGGGGGAGGGAGATGGCTACGGCACAGATACGCAGTATTTT. This gives the protein CASTPGEGDGYGTDTQYF.

The V gene is TRBV11-1, the J gene TRBJ2-1; 7 bases agree with TRBD2. The V segment lost 3 bases and the J segment 6 bases; nucleotides outside the gene matches: 2. Germline values: CDR1 SGHAT, CDR2 FQDESV (reference sequence). CDR3 length: 13 residues. The CDR3 DNA follows: TGTGCCAGCAGCTTGGGGGGGGTCAATGAGCAGTTCTTC. It encodes CASSLGGVNEQFF.

The J gene is TRBJ2-1, the V gene TRBV20-1; 10 nucleotides align to TRBD2. The CDR3 spans 17 residues. Germline trimming cut 3 bases from V and 4 bases from J; bases unmatched to any gene: 12. Germline V gene sequence: CDR1 DFQATT, CDR2 SNEGSKA (reference sequence). The CDR3 spells CSASSGGPMGLYNEQFF. The CDR3 DNA reads TGCAGTGCTAGTAGCGGGGGGCCCATGGGCCTTTACAATGAGCAGTTCTTC.

This sequence joins TRBV6-1 and TRBJ1-2; 8 nucleotides line up with TRBD1. The J segment lost 4 bases and the V segment lost 3 bases, leaving 7 bases of the junction unmatched. The germline gives CDR1 MNHNS, CDR2 SASEGT. There are 15 residues in the CDR3. CDR3 DNA sequence: TGTGCCAGCAGTGAGCCAGGGGGCTATGTCTATGGCTACACCTTC. Amino acid sequence: CASSEPGGYVYGYTF.

The chain couples TRBV24-1 to TRBJ2-1; perhaps TRBD1 as D (6 bases). The V end was cut by 3 bases, the J end by 7 bases, with 18 bases between. Germline V gene lookup returns CDR1 KGHDR and CDR2 SFDVKD. There are 16 residues in the CDR3. The CDR3, as DNA: TGTGCCACCAGTGATACTTATACAGGGTCCCTTAATGAGCAGTTCTTC. The encoded protein is CATSDTYTGSLNEQFF.

The V gene is TRBV6-2 or TRBV6-3, the J gene TRBJ1-5, with no clear D. This CDR3 spans 17 amino acids. V was pared by 0 bases and J by 0 bases, with 12 bases between. Germline-derived CDR1 and CDR2 are MNHEY and SVGEGT. The CDR3 protein is CASSYSVRFYSNQPQHF. CDR3 nucleotide sequence: TGTGCCAGCAGTTACTCTGTCCGGTTTTATAGCAATCAGCCCCAGCATTTT.

The CDR3 here is CSVGTGRSYEQYF. Here the CDR3 DNA reads TGCAGCGTAGGGACAGGGAGGTCCTACGAGCAGTACTTC. The chain employs TRBV29-1 and TRBJ2-7, with 9 bases that match TRBD1. Germline trimming cut 6 bases from V and 1 base from J; bases unmatched to any gene: 4. Germline-derived CDR1 and CDR2 are SQVTM and ANQGSEA. CDR3 length: 13 residues.

The J gene is TRBJ2-2, the V gene TRBV5-1; TRBD2 is a possible D gene (6 bases). The CDR3 has 15 amino acids. The ends were cut back, 2 bases at V and 6 bases at J, with 14 bases in the middle. Per the germline V gene, CDR1 is SGHRS and CDR2 is YFSETQ. The CDR3 reads CASSFWRGPSGELFF. The CDR3 region has the DNA TGCGCCAGCAGCTTCTGGCGGGGCCCATCCGGGGAGCTGTTTTTT.

The CDR3 spells CASSSTGGSYEQYF. The CDR3 nucleotides read TGTGCCAGCAGCTCGACAGGGGGATCCTACGAGCAGTACTTC. The gene calls are TRBV7-9 and TRBJ2-7; the match to TRBD1 covers 9 bases. The V gene's germline CDR1 is SEHNR and CDR2 FQNEAQ (reference sequence). The V segment lost 4 bases and the J segment 1 base; nucleotides outside the gene matches: 2. This CDR3 is built from 14 residues.

This rearrangement joins TRBV5-1 to TRBJ2-1; 7 bases fit TRBD2. V was pared by 0 bases and J by 4 bases, with 7 bases of the junction left unmatched. CDR3 size: 16 residues. Germline V gene lookup returns CDR1 SGHRS and CDR2 YFSETQ. The CDR3 loop reads CASSLAPAGVYNEQFF. CDR3 DNA: TGCGCCAGCAGCTTGGCCCCGGCGGGGGTTTACAATGAGCAGTTCTTC.

The rearrangement links TRBV5-8 to TRBJ2-7, with TRBD2 identical over 14 bases. This CDR3 has 18 amino acids. The junction had 8 bases not matched to a gene; V was cut back by 0 bases and J by 3 bases. Germline V gene data show CDR1 as SGHTS and CDR2 as YDEGEE. The CDR3 nucleotides read TGTGCCAGCAGCTTGGCGGGACTAGCGGGGGCCTTCCTCTACGAGCAGTACTTC. Its translation: CASSLAGLAGAFLYEQYF.

The DNA for the CDR3 is TGTGCCAGCAGTGAACGGCAGGGACTAGCTTCAGATACGCAGTATTTT. Translating gives CASSERQGLASDTQYF. V usage is TRBV6-1 and J usage is TRBJ2-3, with 9 bases that match TRBD2. V lost 2 bases and J lost 4; bases outside the gene matches: 7. Germline CDR1 is MNHNS and CDR2 is SASEGT. The CDR3 covers 16 residues.

V and J are TRBV14 and TRBJ2-2, with D uncertain. V shed 10 bases and J shed 6 bases, with 18 bases lying between them. The germline CDR1 and CDR2 sequences are SGHDN and FVKESK. The CDR3 spans 14 residues. CDR3 in DNA: TGTGCCACCTCGTTTATGACCGGGTCCGGGGAGCTGTTTTTT. Its protein product is CATSFMTGSGELFF.

The chain is built from TRBV9 and TRBJ2-1; 9 nucleotides match TRBD1. Losses at the gene ends were 3 bases for V and 4 bases for J; bases not matched to a gene: 17. Germline CDR1 and CDR2: SGDLS and YYNGEE. The CDR3 totals 19 residues. The CDR3 sequence is CASSAREVPGQGAYNEQFF. DNA of the CDR3: TGTGCCAGCAGCGCGAGAGAGGTACCGGGACAGGGTGCGTACAATGAGCAGTTCTTC.

The gene calls are TRBV2 and TRBJ1-3, with 10 bases that match TRBD1. V shed 2 bases, J shed 4 bases, and the junction held 11 bases outside the gene matches. Germline lookup yields CDR1 SNHLY and CDR2 FYNNEI. This CDR3 is built from 18 residues. The CDR3, as DNA: TGTGCCAGCAGTGAACCTCGGGACAGGGGAGTAGCCGGAAACACCATATATTTT. It encodes CASSEPRDRGVAGNTIYF.

The chain combines TRBV19 with TRBJ1-1, with a possible D match to TRBD1 (6 bases). The CDR3 covers 15 residues. Germline V gene sequence: CDR1 LNHDA, CDR2 SQIVND (reference sequence). V lost 1 base to trimming and J lost 6 bases, with 15 bases between them. CDR3 sequence reads: CASSIGGGVPPEAFF. Here the CDR3 DNA reads TGTGCCAGTAGTATAGGAGGGGGGGTACCCCCTGAAGCTTTCTTT.

The chain couples TRBV27 to TRBJ2-7; TRBD2 agrees at 10 bases. V trimming: 0 bases; J trimming: 6 bases; junction bases outside the gene matches: 5. CDR1 is MNHEY, CDR2 SMNVEV, per germline (reference sequence). The CDR3 is 15 amino acids. The CDR3 DNA sequence: TGTGCCAGCAGTTTATCAAGCGGGGGGGCCGTCGAGCAGTACTTC. It yields the protein CASSLSSGGAVEQYF.

The chain joins TRBV5-1 to TRBJ2-5; D perhaps matches TRBD2 (6 bases). Trimming cost V 4 bases and J 2 bases, with 9 bases left between them. The length of the CDR3 is 13 residues. The germline V gene has CDR1 SGHRS and CDR2 YFSETQ. CDR3 DNA sequence: TGCGCCAGCAGCCAGGGACTTCAAGAGACCCAGTACTTC. It specifies CASSQGLQETQYF. Using reference TRBV5-1 and TRBJ2-5 for the parts outside the CDR3, the full variable domain is KAGVTQTPRYLIKTRGQQVTLSCSPISGHRSVSWYQQTPGQGLQFLFEYFSETQRNKGNFPGRFSGRQFSNSRSEMNVSTLELGDSALYLCASSQGLQETQYFGPGTRLLVL.

This chain uses TRBV5-1 with TRBJ1-2; possibly TRBD1 for D (6 bases). CDR1 and CDR2 from the germline V gene are SGHRS and YFSETQ. This CDR3 spans 14 amino acids. Deletions cut 4 bases from V and 4 bases from J, with 14 bases between. The CDR3 DNA reads TGCGCCAGCAGCCTCCTGAGAGGGGGCTATGGCTACACCTTC. This codes for CASSLLRGGYGYTF.

This sequence joins TRBV5-4 and TRBJ1-1; 8 positions match TRBD1. The germline gives CDR1 SGHNT, CDR2 YYREEE (reference sequence). The CDR3 loop spans 16 amino acids. V lost 4 bases and J lost 2; bases outside the gene matches: 10. DNA of the CDR3: TGTGCCAGCAGCGGCTGGGGGGGGACAGGCAACACTGAAGCTTTCTTT. The encoded protein is CASSGWGGTGNTEAFF.

This clone was detected only once. The chain joins TRBV11-2 to TRBJ1-2; 7 positions match TRBD1. Germline V lookup: CDR1 SGHAT, CDR2 FQNNGV. V trimming: 3 bases; J trimming: 6 bases; junction bases outside the gene matches: 4. This CDR3 is 13 amino acids long. The CDR3, as DNA: TGTGCCAGCAGCTTCACAGGGGTTGATGGCTACACCTTC. It specifies CASSFTGVDGYTF.

J is TRBJ2-1 and V is TRBV18; TRBD1 matches 8 bases. Germline V gene lookup returns CDR1 KGHSH and CDR2 LQKENI. V dropped 5 bases and J dropped 6; count of bases not matched to a gene: 12. This CDR3 spans 16 amino acids. CDR3 in amino acids: CASSVYAGGPSNEQFF. As DNA, the CDR3 is TGTGCCAGCTCAGTATATGCAGGGGGCCCGAGCAATGAGCAGTTCTTC.

The chain couples TRBV6-5 to TRBJ2-1, with 8 positions matching TRBD2. V lost 11 bases, J lost 0 bases, and 6 bases stayed unmatched. There are 14 residues in the CDR3. The germline V gene has CDR1 MNHEY and CDR2 SVGAGI. In DNA, the CDR3 is TGTGCCGGTGCGGGGGGCTCCTCCTACAATGAGCAGTTCTTC. It yields the protein CAGAGGSSYNEQFF.

The chain has TRBV5-1 and TRBJ2-5; weak D call: TRBD2 (7 bases). Germline CDR1 is SGHRS and CDR2 is YFSETQ. There are 15 residues in the CDR3. V lost 4 bases, J lost 5 bases, and 18 bases lay in between. The CDR3 here is CASSPPTSDRETQYF. The CDR3 bases are TGCGCCAGCAGCCCACCAACTAGCGACAGGGAGACCCAGTACTTC. Full variable domain (missing parts from reference TRBV5-1 and TRBJ2-5): KAGVTQTPRYLIKTRGQQVTLSCSPISGHRSVSWYQQTPGQGLQFLFEYFSETQRNKGNFPGRFSGRQFSNSRSEMNVSTLELGDSALYLCASSPPTSDRETQYFGPGTRLLVL.

The V call is TRBV2, the J call TRBJ1-1; D perhaps matches TRBD1 (5 bases). Trimming left V 4 bases short and J 7 bases short, with 16 bases between. The CDR3 consists of 14 residues. CDR1 and CDR2 (germline): SNHLY, FYNNEI. The CDR3 loop is CASSAPRQPVEAFF. CDR3 sequence (DNA): TGTGCCAGCAGTGCCCCCCGACAGCCCGTTGAAGCTTTCTTT.

This sequence joins TRBV21-1 and TRBJ2-2; the listed D gene, TRBD1, was not tested against the DNA. TRBV21-1 is reported as a pseudogene. This CDR3 contains 16 residues. The CDR3 DNA reads TGTGCCAGCAGCATTCGGACAAGAGGATACACCGGGGAGCTGTTTTTT. Translating it yields CASSIRTRGYTGELFF.